This T cell receptor (beta chain) was sequenced for a study of blood T cell repertoires in COVID-19. The V and J ends lost 0 bases and 6 bases, in that order; junction bases with no gene match: 9. There are 16 residues in the CDR3. Method: immunoSEQ multiplex PCR; TCRdb's copy keeps in-frame clones and lacks some. Of roughly 70,000 clones listed, around 87% were seen once; the top ten hold 29%. This receptor was taken from a woman aged 80 or over with active or convalescent COVID-19. The chain combines TRBV5-3 with TRBJ1-3; 7 bases are shared with TRBD1. TRBV5-3 has ORF status, its function being uncertain. What was sequenced was peripheral blood. The CDR3 DNA reads as TGTGCCAGAAGCTTGGGGACAGGTCTAGGATTAAACACCATATATTTT. As protein: CARSLGTGLGLNTIYF.